These T cell receptor beta chains were read from a single sample in a study of blood T cell repertoires in COVID-19. Clones were read by immunoSEQ multiplex PCR, and TCRdb kept only the in-frame ones, dropping some. This table has roughly 140,000 clones, roughly 85% appearing once. Sequences were obtained from peripheral blood. These receptors were collected from a woman aged 60-75 years with COVID-19, enrolled during active disease. Both conserved end residues are part of each CDR3. Each record gives: CDR3 DNA, CDR3 protein, D gene, clone size, J gene, V gene. A D gene is named only where the DNA matches it firmly. Clone size is not always given. Where it is, it says once, few, many or a class for expanded clones.

TGCGCCAGCAGCCATACAGGGGGAGCCGACTATGGCTACACCTTC CASSHTGGADYGYTF TRBD1 NA TRBJ1-2 TRBV4-1
TGCAGCGTTGGCGGCTCTGGCTCCTACAATGAGCAGTTCTTC CSVGGSGSYNEQFF NA NA TRBJ2-1 TRBV29-1
TGTGCCATCAGTTTTCAGGGGGCGGACACTGAAGCTTTCTTT CAISFQGADTEAFF TRBD1 NA TRBJ1-1 TRBV10-3
TGCGCCAGCAGCCAAGATTATAACACCGACAATGAGCAGTTCTTC CASSQDYNTDNEQFF NA once TRBJ2-1 TRBV4-1
TGTGCCTGGAGCCGGGACAGGAATCAGCCCCAGCATTTT CAWSRDRNQPQHF TRBD1 NA TRBJ1-5 TRBV30
TGTGCCAGCAGTGCATCAGGGGGCACCGGGGAGCTGTTTTTT CASSASGGTGELFF TRBD1 NA TRBJ2-2 TRBV27
TGTGCCAGCAGCCTGTCTGAGGGTGGTGAGCAGTTCTTC CASSLSEGGEQFF NA NA TRBJ2-1 TRBV12-3/TRBV12-4
TGTGCCAGCAGCGTAGGAGGGGGCCCGGCAGATACGCAGTATTTT CASSVGGGPADTQYF TRBD1 NA TRBJ2-3 TRBV9
TGTGCCAGCAGCTTGCAGGGGGGGAACACTGAAGCTTTCTTT CASSLQGGNTEAFF TRBD1 NA TRBJ1-1 TRBV7-3
TGTGCCAGCAGCCAGACAGGGGACTACTCTGGAAACACCATATATTTT CASSQTGDYSGNTIYF TRBD1 NA TRBJ1-3 TRBV3-1/TRBV3-2
TGTGCCAGCTCACCACTAAATACGGACAGGGGGCGGGACGAGCAGTACTTC CASSPLNTDRGRDEQYF TRBD1 NA TRBJ2-7 TRBV18
TGCGCCAGCACCTTCGGGACAGCTGGAAACACCATATATTTT CASTFGTAGNTIYF TRBD1 NA TRBJ1-3 TRBV5-1
TGTGCCAGCAGCCCCGGGACAACCGGATATTTT CASSPGTTGYF NA NA TRBJ1-3 TRBV12-3/TRBV12-4
TGCGCCAGCAGCGTGCCGGACAGGTCCCACTACGAGCAGTACTTC CASSVPDRSHYEQYF TRBD1 NA TRBJ2-7 TRBV5-1
TGTGCCAGCAGCGTAGACGGTACCGGGGAGCTGTTTTTT CASSVDGTGELFF NA NA TRBJ2-2 TRBV9
TGCGCCAGCAGCTTAACTCCTCTATCAACTAATGAAAAACTGTTTTTT CASSLTPLSTNEKLFF NA NA TRBJ1-4 TRBV5-1
TGTGCCAGCAGCGATTTCACAGGTTGGAGAGGCTACACCTTC CASSDFTGWRGYTF NA NA TRBJ1-2 TRBV6-5
TGTGCCAGCAGTCCCGGATTCGAGGGACAGTCCTACGAGCAGTACTTC CASSPGFEGQSYEQYF TRBD1 NA TRBJ2-7 TRBV6-6
TGTGCCAGCCGGGGAACCGATTACGAGCAGTACTTC CASRGTDYEQYF NA few TRBJ2-7 TRBV12-3/TRBV12-4
TGTGCCAGCAGCTCGCCAGGGGGAAACTATGGCTACACCTTC CASSSPGGNYGYTF TRBD1 NA TRBJ1-2 TRBV5-5
TGTGCCAGCAGCCCCCGATCTGAGGGCGGAGGGGAGACCCAGTACTTC CASSPRSEGGGETQYF NA once TRBJ2-5 TRBV3-1/TRBV3-2
TGTGCCAGTAGTATATCCAGCGGGTCCTACGAGCAGTACTTC CASSISSGSYEQYF NA NA TRBJ2-7 TRBV19
TGTGCCAGCGGAAGAGACAGGGTCAACTATGGCTACACCTTC CASGRDRVNYGYTF TRBD1 NA TRBJ1-2 TRBV3-1/TRBV3-2
TGTGCCAGCAGTTTATTTGGCCGGGAGGGGGGCTACACCTTC CASSLFGREGGYTF NA once TRBJ1-2 TRBV27
TGTGCCAGCAGTGAAGCCGGAGACACTGAAGCTTTCTTT CASSEAGDTEAFF NA NA TRBJ1-1 TRBV6-1
TGTGCCAGCTCACGTGGACAGGGGGTGAGGGAGCAGTACTTC CASSRGQGVREQYF TRBD1 NA TRBJ2-7 TRBV18
TGTGCCAGCAGCCGCTTAGGCGGTGGCTACACCTTC CASSRLGGGYTF NA NA TRBJ1-2 TRBV6-6
TGTGCCAGCAGCCCCTGGAGCGGGAGTAACACCGGGGAGCTGTTTTTT CASSPWSGSNTGELFF TRBD2 NA TRBJ2-2 TRBV11-3
TGCGCCAGCAGCTTGGCCCCGGGACTCTCCTACAATGAGCAGTTCTTC CASSLAPGLSYNEQFF NA NA TRBJ2-1 TRBV5-1
TGTGCCAGCAGCTCCGTTGTTGGAGCCAGTTCACCCCTCCACTTT CASSSVVGASSPLHF NA NA TRBJ1-6 TRBV7-2
TGCAGCGTTGAATCGGGGTACAATGAGCAGTTCTTC CSVESGYNEQFF NA NA TRBJ2-1 TRBV29-1
TGTGCCAGCAGCCGCCGGACAGGGTCGAACACTGAAGCTTTCTTT CASSRRTGSNTEAFF TRBD1 NA TRBJ1-1 TRBV7-2